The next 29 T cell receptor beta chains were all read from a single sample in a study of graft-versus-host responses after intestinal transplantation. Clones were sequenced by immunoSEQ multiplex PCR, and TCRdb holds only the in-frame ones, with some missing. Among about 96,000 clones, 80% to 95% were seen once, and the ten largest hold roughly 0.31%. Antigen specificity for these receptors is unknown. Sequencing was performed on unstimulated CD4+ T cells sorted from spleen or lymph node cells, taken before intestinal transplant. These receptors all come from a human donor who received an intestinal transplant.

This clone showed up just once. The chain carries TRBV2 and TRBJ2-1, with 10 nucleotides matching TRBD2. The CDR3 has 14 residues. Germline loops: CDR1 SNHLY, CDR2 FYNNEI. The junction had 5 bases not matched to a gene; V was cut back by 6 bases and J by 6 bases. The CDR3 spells CASREREGRNEQFF. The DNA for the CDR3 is TGTGCCAGCAGGGAGCGGGAGGGCCGCAATGAGCAGTTCTTC.

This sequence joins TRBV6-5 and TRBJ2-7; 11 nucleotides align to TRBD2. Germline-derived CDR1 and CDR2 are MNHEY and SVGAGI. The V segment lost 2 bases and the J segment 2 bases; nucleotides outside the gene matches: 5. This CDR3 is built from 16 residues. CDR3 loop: CASSYETSGIPYEQYF. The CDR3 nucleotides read TGTGCCAGCAGTTACGAGACTAGCGGGATTCCCTACGAGCAGTACTTC.

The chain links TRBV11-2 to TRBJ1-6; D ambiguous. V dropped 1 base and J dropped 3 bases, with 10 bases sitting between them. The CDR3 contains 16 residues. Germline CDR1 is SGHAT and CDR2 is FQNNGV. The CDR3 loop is CASSLGRGNYNSPLHF. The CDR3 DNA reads TGTGCCAGCAGCTTAGGTAGAGGGAACTATAATTCACCCCTCCACTTT.

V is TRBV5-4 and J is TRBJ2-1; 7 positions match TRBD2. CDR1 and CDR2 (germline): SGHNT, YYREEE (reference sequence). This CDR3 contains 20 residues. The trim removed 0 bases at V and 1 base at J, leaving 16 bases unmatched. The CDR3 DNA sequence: TGTGCCAGCAGCTTGGAACTTTTACCGGGCGGGAGTTTATCCTACAATGAGCAGTTCTTC. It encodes CASSLELLPGGSLSYNEQFF. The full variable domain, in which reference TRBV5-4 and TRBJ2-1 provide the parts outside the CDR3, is ETGVTQSPTHLIKTRGQQVTLRCSSQSGHNTVSWYQQALGQGPQFIFQYYREEENGRGNFPPRFSGLQFPNYSSELNVNALELDDSALYLCASSLELLPGGSLSYNEQFFGPGTRLTVL.

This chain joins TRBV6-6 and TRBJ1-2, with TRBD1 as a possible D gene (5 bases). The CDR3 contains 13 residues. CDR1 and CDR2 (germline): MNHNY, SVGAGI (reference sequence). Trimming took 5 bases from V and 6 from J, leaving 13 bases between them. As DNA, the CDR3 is TGTGCCAGCAGTGGGTGGGGGTCGGATGGCTACACCTTC. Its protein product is CASSGWGSDGYTF.

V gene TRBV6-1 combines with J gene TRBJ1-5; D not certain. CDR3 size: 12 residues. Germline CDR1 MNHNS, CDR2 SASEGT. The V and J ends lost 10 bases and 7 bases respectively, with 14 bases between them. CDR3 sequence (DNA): TGTGCCATCCGGGGTCCCTCACAGCCCCAGCATTTT. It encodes CAIRGPSQPQHF.

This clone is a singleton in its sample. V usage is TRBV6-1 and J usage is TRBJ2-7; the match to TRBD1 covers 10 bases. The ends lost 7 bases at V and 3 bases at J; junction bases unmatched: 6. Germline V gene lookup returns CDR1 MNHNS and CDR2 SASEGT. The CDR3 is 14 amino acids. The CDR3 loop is CASMMGQGFYEQYF. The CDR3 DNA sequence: TGTGCCAGCATGATGGGACAGGGGTTCTACGAGCAGTACTTC.

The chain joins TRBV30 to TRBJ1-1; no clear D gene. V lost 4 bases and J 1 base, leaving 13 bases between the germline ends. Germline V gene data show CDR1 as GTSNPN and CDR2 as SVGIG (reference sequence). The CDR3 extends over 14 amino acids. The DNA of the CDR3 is TGTGCCTGGACTCCAAGGACGGGGAACACTGAAGCTTTCTTT. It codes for CAWTPRTGNTEAFF. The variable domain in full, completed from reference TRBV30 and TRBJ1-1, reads SQTIHQWPATLVQPVGSPLSLECTVEGTSNPNLYWYRQAAGRGLQLLFYSVGIGQISSEVPQNLSASRPQDRQFILSSKKLLLSDSGFYLCAWTPRTGNTEAFFGQGTRLTVV.

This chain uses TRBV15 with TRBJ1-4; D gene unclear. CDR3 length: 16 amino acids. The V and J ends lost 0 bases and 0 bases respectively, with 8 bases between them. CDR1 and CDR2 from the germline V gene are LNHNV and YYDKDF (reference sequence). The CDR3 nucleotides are TGTGCCACCAGCAGAGAATATGGAACAACTAATGAAAAACTGTTTTTT. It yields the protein CATSREYGTTNEKLFF.

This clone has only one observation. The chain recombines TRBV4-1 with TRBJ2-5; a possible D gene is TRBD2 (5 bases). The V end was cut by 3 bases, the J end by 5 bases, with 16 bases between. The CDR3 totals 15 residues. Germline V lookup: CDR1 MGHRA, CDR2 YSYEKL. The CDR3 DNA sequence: TGCGCCAGCAGCCACCCCCGGACTCGTGGGGAGACCCAGTACTTC. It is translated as CASSHPRTRGETQYF.

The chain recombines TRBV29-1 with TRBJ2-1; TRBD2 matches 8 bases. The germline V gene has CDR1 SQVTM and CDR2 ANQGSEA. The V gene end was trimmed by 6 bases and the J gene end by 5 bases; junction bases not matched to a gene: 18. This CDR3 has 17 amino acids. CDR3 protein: CSVQRLFLAGKHNEQFF. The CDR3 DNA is TGCAGCGTCCAAAGACTGTTTCTAGCGGGTAAACACAATGAGCAGTTCTTC.

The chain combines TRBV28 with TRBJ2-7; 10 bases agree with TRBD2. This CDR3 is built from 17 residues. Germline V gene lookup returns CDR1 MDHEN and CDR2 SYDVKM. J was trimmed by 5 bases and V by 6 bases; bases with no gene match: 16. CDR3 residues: CASSRIALAGVWDEQYF. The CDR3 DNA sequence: TGTGCCAGCAGCCGGATTGCCCTAGCGGGAGTTTGGGACGAGCAGTACTTC.

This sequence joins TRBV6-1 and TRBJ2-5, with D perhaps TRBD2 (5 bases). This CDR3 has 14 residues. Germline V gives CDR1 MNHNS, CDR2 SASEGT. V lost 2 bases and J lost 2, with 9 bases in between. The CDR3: CASSELAIQETQYF. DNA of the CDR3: TGTGCCAGCAGTGAACTAGCTATACAAGAGACCCAGTACTTC.

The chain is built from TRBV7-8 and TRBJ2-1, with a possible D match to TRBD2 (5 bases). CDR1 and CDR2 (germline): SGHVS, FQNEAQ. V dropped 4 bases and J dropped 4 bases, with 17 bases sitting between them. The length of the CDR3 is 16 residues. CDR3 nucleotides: TGTGCCAGCAGCTCCGGTGGGAGTGGTCGTTACAATGAGCAGTTCTTC. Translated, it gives CASSSGGSGRYNEQFF.

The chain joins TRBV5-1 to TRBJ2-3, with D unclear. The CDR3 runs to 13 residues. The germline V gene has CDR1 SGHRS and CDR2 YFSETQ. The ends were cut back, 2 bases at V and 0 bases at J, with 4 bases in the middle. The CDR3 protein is CASSFDSTDTQYF. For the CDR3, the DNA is TGCGCCAGCAGCTTTGATAGCACAGATACGCAGTATTTT.

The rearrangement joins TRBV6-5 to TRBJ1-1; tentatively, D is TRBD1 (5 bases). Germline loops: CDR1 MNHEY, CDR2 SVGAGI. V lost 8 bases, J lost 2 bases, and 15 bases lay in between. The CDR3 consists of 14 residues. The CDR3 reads CASWGVRGNTEAFF. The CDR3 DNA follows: TGTGCCAGCTGGGGGGTCCGAGGAAACACTGAAGCTTTCTTT.

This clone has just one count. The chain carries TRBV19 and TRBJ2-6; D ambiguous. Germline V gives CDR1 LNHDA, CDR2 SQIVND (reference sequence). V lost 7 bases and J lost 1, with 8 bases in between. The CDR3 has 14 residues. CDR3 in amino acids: CASTGGSGANVLTF. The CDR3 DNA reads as TGTGCCAGTACAGGTGGTTCTGGGGCCAACGTCCTGACTTTC.

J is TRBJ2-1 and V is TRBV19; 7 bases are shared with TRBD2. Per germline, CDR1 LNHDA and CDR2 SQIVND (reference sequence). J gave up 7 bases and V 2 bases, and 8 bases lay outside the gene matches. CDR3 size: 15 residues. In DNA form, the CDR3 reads TGTGCCAGTAGTATATCAGGCGGGAGCGGAAATGAGCAGTTCTTC. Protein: CASSISGGSGNEQFF.

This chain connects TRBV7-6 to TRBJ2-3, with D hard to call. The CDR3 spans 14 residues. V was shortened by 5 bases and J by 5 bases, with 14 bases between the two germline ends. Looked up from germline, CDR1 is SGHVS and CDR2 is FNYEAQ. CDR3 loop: CASSPRDGLDTQYF. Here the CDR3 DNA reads TGTGCCAGCAGCCCAAGGGATGGGCTAGATACGCAGTATTTT.

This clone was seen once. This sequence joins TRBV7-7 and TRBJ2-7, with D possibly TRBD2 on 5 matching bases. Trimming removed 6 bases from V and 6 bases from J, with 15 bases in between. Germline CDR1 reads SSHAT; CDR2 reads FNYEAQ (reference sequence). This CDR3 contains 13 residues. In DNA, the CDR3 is TGTGCCAGCAGTCTCGGACTCTTTAGCGAGCAGTACTTC. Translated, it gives CASSLGLFSEQYF.

CDR3 amino acids: CASRTGASNQPQHF. Written as DNA, the CDR3 is TGTGCCAGCAGGACAGGGGCTAGCAATCAGCCCCAGCATTTT. This chain links TRBV28 with TRBJ1-5; TRBD1 agrees at 8 bases. Trimming removed 6 bases from V and 0 bases from J; junction bases left unmatched: 1. There are 14 residues in the CDR3. Germline V lookup: CDR1 MDHEN, CDR2 SYDVKM.

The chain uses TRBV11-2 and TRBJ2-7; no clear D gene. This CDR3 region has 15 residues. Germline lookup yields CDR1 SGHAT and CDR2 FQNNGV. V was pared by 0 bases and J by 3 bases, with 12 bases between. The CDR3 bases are TGTGCCAGCAGCTTAGAATGGGCGGAAAACTACGAGCAGTACTTC. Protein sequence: CASSLEWAENYEQYF.

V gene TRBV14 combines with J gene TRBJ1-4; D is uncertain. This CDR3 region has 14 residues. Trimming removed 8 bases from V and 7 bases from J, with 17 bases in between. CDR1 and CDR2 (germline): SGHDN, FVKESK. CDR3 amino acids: CASGIPGVREKLFF. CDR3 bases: TGTGCCAGCGGGATTCCGGGCGTGCGTGAAAAACTGTTTTTT.

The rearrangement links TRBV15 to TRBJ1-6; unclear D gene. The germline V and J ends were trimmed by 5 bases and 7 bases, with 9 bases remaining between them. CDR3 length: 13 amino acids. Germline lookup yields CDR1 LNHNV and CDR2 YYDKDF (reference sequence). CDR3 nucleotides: TGTGCCACCAGCGTGGAGCAGAATTCACCCCTCCACTTT. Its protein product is CATSVEQNSPLHF.

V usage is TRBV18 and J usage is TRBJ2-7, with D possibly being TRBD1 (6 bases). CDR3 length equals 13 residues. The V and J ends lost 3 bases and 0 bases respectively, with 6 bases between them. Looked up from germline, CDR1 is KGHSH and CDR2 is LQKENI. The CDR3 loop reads CASSPDSSYEQYF. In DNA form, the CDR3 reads TGTGCCAGCTCACCGGACAGCTCCTACGAGCAGTACTTC.

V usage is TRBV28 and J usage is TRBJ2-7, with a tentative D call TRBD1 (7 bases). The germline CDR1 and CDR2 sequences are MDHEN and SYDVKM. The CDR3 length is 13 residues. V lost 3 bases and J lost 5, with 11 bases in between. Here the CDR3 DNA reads TGTGCCAGCAGTTTGACAGGGAGGAACGAGCAGTACTTC. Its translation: CASSLTGRNEQYF.

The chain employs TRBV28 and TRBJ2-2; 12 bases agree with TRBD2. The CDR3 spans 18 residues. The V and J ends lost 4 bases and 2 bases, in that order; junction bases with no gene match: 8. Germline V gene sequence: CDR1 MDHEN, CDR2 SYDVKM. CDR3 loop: CASSSRLAGEPNTGELFF. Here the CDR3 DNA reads TGTGCCAGCAGTTCCCGACTAGCGGGAGAGCCTAACACCGGGGAGCTGTTTTTT.

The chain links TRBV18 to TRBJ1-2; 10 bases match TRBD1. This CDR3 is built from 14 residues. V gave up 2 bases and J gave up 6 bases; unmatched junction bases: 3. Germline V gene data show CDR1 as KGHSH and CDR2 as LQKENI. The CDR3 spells CASSPTGTGDGYTF. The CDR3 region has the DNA TGTGCCAGCTCACCAACCGGGACAGGGGATGGCTACACCTTC.

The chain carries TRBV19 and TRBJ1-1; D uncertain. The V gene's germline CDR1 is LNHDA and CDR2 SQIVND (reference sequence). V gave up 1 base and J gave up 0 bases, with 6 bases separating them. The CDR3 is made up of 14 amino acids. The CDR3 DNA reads TGTGCCAGTAGTATAGGGCAGGTGAACACTGAAGCTTTCTTT. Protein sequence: CASSIGQVNTEAFF.